Given below is one TCR beta chain in context. The data originate from a study of blood T cell repertoires in COVID-19. In the study overall: From T cells, B-cell-depleted T cells, or PBMCs came the material, which was cDNA or gDNA.

CDR1 and CDR2 (germline): SGHAT, FQNNGV. J lost 3 bases, V lost 4 bases, and 4 bases had no gene match. The CDR3 is made up of 15 amino acids. In the study's own analysis: Estimates of nucleated cell counts were drawn from the amplification of reference gene primers. Sequencing used immunoSEQ multiplex PCR; TCRdb keeps in-frame clones, though not all of them. The V and J calls and clone size were taken over from that table, and D and trimming were inferred from the DNA. Of roughly 130,000 clones detected, approximately 83% appear once; the ten largest clones hold 16%. The chain recombines TRBV11-2 with TRBJ1-4; 8 nucleotides align to TRBD1. The sample comprised peripheral blood. This clonotype was sampled from a woman aged 45-60 years with acute or convalescent COVID-19. CDR3 DNA: TGTGCCAGCAGCTCATCACAGGGGGCTAATGAAAAACTGTTTTTT. Its protein is CASSSSQGANEKLFF.